The TCR beta chain described here comes from a study of blood T cell repertoires in COVID-19. Overall study: From T cells, B-cell-depleted T cells, or PBMCs came the material, which was cDNA or gDNA.

This CDR3 region has 15 residues. Germline CDR1 MNHEY, CDR2 SVGAGI. J lost 7 bases, V lost 5 bases, and 13 bases had no gene match. How the authors handled the data: Nucleated cell counts were estimated from reference gene primer amplification. Libraries were prepared by immunoSEQ multiplex PCR; TCRdb keeps only in-frame clonotypes and omits some of them. D and trimming come from the DNA, and the V and J calls and clone size come from that table. The sample holds 240,000 or so clones, roughly 80% seen once. V is TRBV6-5 and J is TRBJ1-2, with TRBD1 matching 7 bases. Material: peripheral blood. This sequence originates from a woman aged 55-69 years with active or convalescent COVID-19. CDR3 in DNA: TGTGCCAGCAGTCAAATACAGGGGAGCAGAGGTGGCTACACCTTC. This translates into CASSQIQGSRGGYTF.